Presented here are 13 T cell receptor beta chains from one specimen sequenced in a study of blood T cell repertoires in COVID-19. TCRdb's table, derived via immunoSEQ multiplex PCR, lists solely in-frame clones and lacks some. The table lists 140,000 to 150,000 clones, 75% to 90% of them singletons. Sequencing was performed on PBMCs or T cells enriched from blood (not recorded which). The receptor set was obtained from a man aged 45-65 years who had recovered from COVID-19.

CDR3 region: CSVGTSGPTDTQYF. DNA of the CDR3: TGCAGCGTCGGGACTAGCGGGCCCACAGATACGCAGTATTTT. This sequence joins TRBV29-1 and TRBJ2-3; TRBD2 matches 12 bases. V was clipped by 6 bases and J by 2 bases; unmatched bases: 3. This CDR3 has 14 residues. Looked up from germline, CDR1 is SQVTM and CDR2 is ANQGSEA.

The chain uses TRBV19 and TRBJ1-5; 7 bases line up with TRBD1. V shed 6 bases and J 11 bases; nucleotides not matched to a gene: 10. Germline V gene lookup returns CDR1 LNHDA and CDR2 SQIVND (reference sequence). There are 13 residues in the CDR3. The chain's CDR3 is CASSPGQSRAQHF. Here the CDR3 DNA reads TGTGCCAGTAGCCCGGGACAGAGCCGGGCCCAGCATTTT.

V gene TRBV5-5 combines with J gene TRBJ1-1; TRBD1 agrees at 7 bases. The CDR3 spans 17 residues. The germline CDR1 and CDR2 sequences are SGHKS and YYEKEE (reference sequence). With 4 bases clipped from V and 0 bases from J, the junction kept 12 bases outside the gene matches. This CDR3 reads CASSPTTGPSMNTEAFF. The CDR3 nucleotides are TGTGCCAGCAGCCCGACGACAGGGCCTTCCATGAACACTGAAGCTTTCTTT.

The CDR3 DNA is TGTGCCAGCAGCCCCACAGGGGTGGTGACTCAGCCCCAGCATTTT. Encoded protein: CASSPTGVVTQPQHF. The chain carries TRBV3-1 (or the pseudogene TRBV3-2) and TRBJ1-5; 7 nucleotides align to TRBD1. The CDR3 sequence is 15 residues long. Germline values: CDR1 LGHDT, CDR2 YNNKEL (reference sequence). V shed 4 bases and J 6 bases; nucleotides not matched to a gene: 9.

This clone has only a few counts. The chain has TRBV14 and TRBJ1-5; D is unclear. This CDR3 contains 14 residues. Trimming stripped 1 base from V and 6 bases from J, with 10 bases between. CDR1 is SGHDN and CDR2 is FVKESK in the germline V gene. The CDR3 sequence: CASSQGRGGQPQHF. Written as DNA, the CDR3 is TGTGCCAGCAGCCAAGGTCGGGGTGGTCAGCCCCAGCATTTT.

This clone was recorded only once. The chain uses TRBV6-5 and TRBJ1-3; possibly TRBD1 for D (5 bases). The CDR3 is 13 amino acids. Per the germline V gene, CDR1 is MNHEY and CDR2 is SVGAGI. Trimming removed 5 bases from V and 4 bases from J, with 9 bases in between. The CDR3 region is CASSNRQGNTIYF. The CDR3 nucleotides are TGTGCCAGCAGTAACCGACAGGGAAACACCATATATTTT.

The V call is TRBV5-1, the J call TRBJ1-1, with D possibly TRBD1 on 6 matching bases. V lost 2 bases and J lost 7, with 12 bases in between. Germline-derived CDR1 and CDR2 are SGHRS and YFSETQ. There are 13 residues in the CDR3. This CDR3 reads CASSLPPDSEAFF. The CDR3 DNA is TGCGCCAGCAGCTTACCCCCGGACAGTGAAGCTTTCTTT.

This chain joins TRBV5-1 and TRBJ2-1, with TRBD2 identical over 7 bases. J gave up 2 bases and V 4 bases, and 9 bases lay outside the gene matches. Germline CDR1 is SGHRS and CDR2 is YFSETQ. This CDR3 contains 16 residues. The DNA for the CDR3 is TGCGCCAGCAGCCCGCCTCCTAGCGGACCCTACAATGAGCAGTTCTTC. Translating gives CASSPPPSGPYNEQFF.

The sample holds one count of this clone. The chain joins TRBV7-3 to TRBJ1-2; D is undetermined. The CDR3 extends over 13 amino acids. CDR1 and CDR2 (germline): SGHTA, FQGTGA. The ends were cut back, 1 base at V and 2 bases at J, with 5 bases in the middle. This CDR3 is CASSLSQNYGYTF. In DNA form, the CDR3 reads TGTGCCAGCAGCTTAAGCCAGAACTATGGCTACACCTTC.

The chain couples TRBV5-6 to TRBJ1-1; TRBD1 might be the D (6 bases). The CDR3 contains 15 residues. From germline, CDR1 is SGHDT and CDR2 YYEEEE. V was cut by 2 bases and J by 1 base, with 12 bases left in between. CDR3 bases: TGTGCCAGCAGCTTCCGTGGCAGGGGGAACACTGAAGCTTTCTTT. Protein: CASSFRGRGNTEAFF.

The rearrangement joins TRBV27 to TRBJ1-3, with D tentatively TRBD1 (6 bases). Germline V gene data show CDR1 as MNHEY and CDR2 as SMNVEV (reference sequence). V shed 6 bases and J shed 0 bases, with 6 bases lying between them. The CDR3 runs to 13 residues. Here the CDR3 reads CASRGHSGNTIYF. The CDR3 DNA reads as TGTGCCAGCAGGGGACACTCTGGAAACACCATATATTTT.

The chain couples TRBV4-1 to TRBJ1-4; D is unclear. V lost 4 bases and J 8 bases, leaving 14 bases between the germline ends. In germline, CDR1 is MGHRA, CDR2 YSYEKL. CDR3 length: 14 amino acids. The CDR3 bases are TGCGCCAGCAGCCCAAAAGCCCCGTACGAAAAACTGTTTTTT. This gives the protein CASSPKAPYEKLFF.

The chain employs TRBV19 and TRBJ2-1; 8 bases fit TRBD2. The CDR3 covers 15 residues. Germline V gene sequence: CDR1 LNHDA, CDR2 SQIVND (reference sequence). Trimming cost V 4 bases and J 12 bases; bases outside gene matches: 14. The CDR3 spells CASSNLGSGGRWQFF. CDR3 bases: TGTGCCAGTAGTAACCTGGGGAGCGGGGGTCGGTGGCAGTTCTTC.